The clone carrying this T cell receptor (beta chain) came up a few times. The junction differs from germline at one of its ends, possibly a read error. The sample is drawn from a study of T cells in Graves' hyperthyroidism and ophthalmopathy. Germline CDR1 and CDR2: SGHAT and FQNNGV. The CDR3 length is 15 residues. Each person with ophthalmopathy scored at least 3 on the Clinical Activity Score, reached NOSPECS grade 4 or higher, and had been ill under 3 months. Orbital computed tomography and thyroid ultrasound, together with serum TRAb and thyroxine and clinical symptoms, were used for diagnoses. Amplified regions were TCR beta CDR3 sequences from RNA transcripts. A first-round RT-PCR of the TCR CDR3 used the HTBI primer set. MiXCR was run by TCRdb on the multiplex PCR reads, yielding one entry per CDR3 protein. This table holds around 690,000 distinct CDR3 sequences, less than 25% found once.

This TCR derives from a man under 40 with Graves' ophthalmopathy. This chain links TRBV11-2 with TRBJ1-1; TRBD1 aligns across 8 bases. Sequencing input: blood. The CDR3 is CASSFRTGPNTEALF. The CDR3 DNA reads TGTGCCAGCAGCTTTAGGACAGGGCCGAACACTGAAGCTCTCTTT.